This T cell receptor (beta chain) stems from a study of control samples from healthy donors and cancer patients. Generated by immunoSEQ multiplex PCR, the TCRdb table keeps only in-frame clones and is missing some. The table shows about 180,000 clones, with about 92% occurring only once. The CDR3 totals 16 residues. Trimming shortened V by 5 bases and J by 4 bases, and 18 bases separated the two germline ends. Germline assignment: CDR1 LNHDA and CDR2 SQIVND (reference sequence). The TCR sequence derives from a man younger than 40 in good health. Input material: blood. The gene calls are TRBV19 and TRBJ1-5; a possible D gene is TRBD1 (6 bases). The CDR3 DNA sequence: TGTGCCAGTAGTCCCCGCGGCAGGGGAGAAAATCAGCCCCAGCATTTT. Amino acid sequence: CASSPRGRGENQPQHF.